Listed below are T cell receptor beta chains from one sample, sequenced in a study of blood T cell repertoires in COVID-19. This table comes from immunoSEQ multiplex PCR, and its TCRdb copy is limited to in-frame clones, with some not included. This table has 90,000 to 110,000 clones, 85% appearing once. Sequencing was performed on peripheral blood. These receptors all come from a man between 45 and 60 years old with acute or convalescent COVID-19. Each CDR3 is given with its conserved first and last residue. D genes are given only for firm matches. Size is omitted from some rows. Given values are once, few, many or a class for expanded clones.

j_gene,abundance,v_gene,d_gene,CDR3aa,CDR3nt
TRBJ1-1,few,TRBV6-2/TRBV6-3,TRBD1,CASSQRDSLNTEAFF,TGTGCCAGCAGTCAAAGGGACAGTTTGAACACTGAAGCTTTCTTT
TRBJ2-5,NA,TRBV10-3,NA,CAISESKRTEETQYF,TGTGCCATCAGTGAGTCGAAGAGGACAGAAGAGACCCAGTACTTC
TRBJ1-3,NA,TRBV5-1,NA,CASSLQGPSGNTIYF,TGCGCCAGCAGCTTGCAGGGCCCCTCTGGAAACACCATATATTTT
TRBJ2-2,NA,TRBV20-1,NA,CSASHSQGTGELFF,TGCAGTGCTAGTCACAGCCAGGGGACCGGGGAGCTGTTTTTT
TRBJ2-7,NA,TRBV6-5,TRBD1,CASSTGTGAYEQYF,TGTGCCAGCAGTACCGGGACAGGGGCATACGAGCAGTACTTC
TRBJ1-1,NA,TRBV3-1/TRBV3-2,NA,CASSQDLTGAFF,TGTGCCAGCAGCCAAGATTTGACGGGAGCTTTCTTT
TRBJ2-7,few,TRBV2,TRBD2,CASSERDYPSNEQYF,TGTGCCAGCAGTGAGAGGGACTACCCCTCCAACGAGCAGTACTTC
TRBJ1-3,NA,TRBV11-2,NA,CASSEGGATIYF,TGTGCCAGCAGCGAGGGGGGGGCCACCATATATTTT
TRBJ2-7,NA,TRBV3-1/TRBV3-2,TRBD1,CASSHGDRGLLAFF,TGTGCCAGCAGTCACGGTGACAGGGGGCTTCTGGCTTTCTTC
TRBJ2-4,NA,TRBV7-2,TRBD2,CASSFSSGIAKNIQYF,TGTGCCAGCAGCTTCTCTAGCGGAATAGCCAAAAACATTCAGTACTTC
TRBJ1-5,NA,TRBV21-1,NA,CASLEPDRDKQPQHF,TGTGCCAGCCTCGAACCGGACAGGGATAAACAGCCCCAGCATTTT
TRBJ1-6,few,TRBV6-2/TRBV6-3,NA,CASSYSGYHSPLHF,TGTGCCAGCAGTTACTCCGGGTATCATTCACCCCTCCACTTT
TRBJ2-7,NA,TRBV21-1,NA,CASNLAGLAVYEQYF,TGTGCCAGCAACCTGGCTGGGCTAGCGGTCTACGAGCAGTACTTC
TRBJ2-1,NA,TRBV5-1,NA,CASSTGQTYNEQFF,TGCGCCAGCAGCACCGGACAAACGTACAATGAGCAGTTCTTC
TRBJ2-1,NA,TRBV19,TRBD2,CASSIWTSGSSNEQFF,TGTGCCAGTAGTATATGGACTAGCGGGAGTTCCAATGAGCAGTTCTTC
TRBJ1-4,NA,TRBV11-2,NA,CASSLVGGGNEKLFF,TGTGCCAGCAGCTTAGTGGGAGGGGGAAATGAAAAACTGTTTTTT
TRBJ1-1,NA,TRBV19,TRBD1,CASSTGQGADTEAFF,TGTGCCAGTAGTACTGGACAGGGGGCTGATACTGAAGCTTTCTTT
TRBJ1-5,NA,TRBV19,NA,CASSLRPPGISNQPQHF,TGTGCCAGTAGTCTCAGGCCCCCGGGAATTAGCAATCAGCCCCAGCATTTT
TRBJ1-6,few,TRBV7-2,TRBD1,CASSFGAGDRNNSPLHF,TGTGCCAGCAGCTTTGGTGCCGGGGACAGGAATAATTCACCCCTCCACTTT
TRBJ2-1,NA,TRBV19,TRBD1,CASRPDRGNYNEQFF,TGTGCCAGTAGACCGGACAGGGGGAATTACAATGAGCAGTTCTTC
TRBJ2-7,NA,TRBV19,TRBD2,CATKAGEYEQYF,TGTGCCACCAAAGCGGGAGAGTACGAGCAGTACTTC
TRBJ2-1,NA,TRBV7-2,NA,CASSFWTIPYNEQFF,TGTGCCAGCAGCTTTTGGACTATTCCTTACAATGAGCAGTTCTTC
TRBJ2-7,NA,TRBV27,TRBD2,CASSLSNPLRTSGSLVSHEQYF,TGTGCCAGCAGTTTATCAAACCCCCTCAGGACTAGCGGGAGCCTTGTCTCCCACGAGCAGTACTTC
TRBJ2-7,NA,TRBV7-8,NA,CASSLVGEVLTYEQYF,TGTGCCAGCAGCTTAGTTGGGGAGGTCCTCACTTACGAGCAGTACTTC
TRBJ1-3,NA,TRBV18,NA,CASSLDFQGNTIYF,TGTGCCAGCTCCCTGGACTTTCAGGGAAACACCATATATTTT
TRBJ1-5,NA,TRBV19,TRBD1,CASTVDRVNQPQHF,TGTGCCAGTACCGTCGACAGGGTCAATCAGCCCCAGCATTTT
TRBJ2-4,NA,TRBV28,NA,CASREDRNIQYF,TGTGCCAGCCGGGAGGACAGAAACATTCAGTACTTC
TRBJ2-3,once,TRBV5-1,TRBD2,CASTDGAGGYTDTQYF,TGCGCCAGCACGGATGGGGCGGGAGGATACACAGATACGCAGTATTTT